The clone carrying this T cell receptor beta chain was counted between two and nine times. This sample is part of a study of T cells in Graves' hyperthyroidism and ophthalmopathy. Study-level background: Specimen type is peripheral blood, collected at initial diagnosis prior to any treatment.

Trimming shortened V by 0 bases and J by 3 bases, and 9 bases separated the two germline ends. This CDR3 spans 14 amino acids. Germline loops: CDR1 SGHNT, CDR2 YYREEE (reference sequence). Amplified regions were TCR beta CDR3 sequences from RNA transcripts. With the HTBI primer set, the TCR CDR3 went through a first round of RT-PCR. TCRdb recomputed calls from the multiplex PCR reads with MiXCR, one row per CDR3 protein. The sample carries about 600,000 distinct CDR3 sequences, about a sixth recorded once. V is TRBV5-4 and J is TRBJ1-2; D call uncertain. Sequenced sample: blood. The TCR was taken from a woman in her forties with Graves' ophthalmopathy. The CDR3 loop is CASSLEPGYYGYTF. The DNA of the CDR3 is TGTGCCAGCAGCTTGGAGCCCGGATACTATGGCTACACCTTC.